This TCR beta chain is from a study of human versus mouse CDR3 diversity and MHC coevolution. As for the study in general: Valid reads per sample ranged from about 0.6 x 10^7 to 1.7 x 10^7. Study findings and constraints: Humans had the largest estimated TCR beta repertoire, 1.5 million or so clonotypes. Human CDR3s averaged more deletions and insertions than mouse CDR3s.

On this clone: Its antigen is still unknown.

Sequenced by immunoSEQ multiplex PCR; TCRdb stores in-frame clones only, minus some. Altogether about 81,000 clones are present, 80% to 95% being singletons, with the ten largest covering 1.3% to 1.5%. Naive CD4 T cells were sorted as CD45RO-negative, CD62L-positive. Sequenced input: naive CD4+ T cells from blood. Noted subset: CD45RO-negative CD62L-positive naive CD4 T cells. The clonotype comes from a person between 25 and 69 years old in good health.

The CDR3 reads CASSLDTISYEQYF. The CDR3 nucleotides read TGTGCCAGCAGCTTAGATACTATCTCCTACGAGCAGTACTTC. The gene calls are TRBV11-2 and TRBJ2-7; D ambiguous. V gave up 0 bases and J gave up 0 bases, with 6 bases separating them. The CDR3 is 14 residues long. The V gene's germline CDR1 is SGHAT and CDR2 FQNNGV.